This TCR beta chain is drawn from a study of cytotoxic CD8 clonotypes in ibrutinib-treated CLL listed by TCRdb under 2021. For the wider study: In this cohort, around 15 patients were treatment-naive and approximately ten were relapsed/refractory, while some 17 had unmutated IGHV. Cryopreserved peripheral blood mononuclear cells were collected at three points: before therapy, at response, and at either sustained remission or disease progression. Longitudinal samples were available for about 30% of the roughly 86 trial participants. The response samples were drawn at a median of approximately 11 months into treatment, with a range of about 6 to 36 months. Samples averaged around 280,000 productive templates and tens of thousands of productive rearrangements. Responses were partial in roughly 24 patients and complete in 2; after median approximately 69 months follow-up, around 15 stayed in remission and some twelve progressed. Patients were still on ibrutinib when every remission and progressive disease sample was collected.

Each clonotype received, on average, 10x coverage in deep resolution sequencing performed on a MiSeq, where the target depth lay between 1 in 1 million and 1 in 200,000 T cells. The immunoSEQ hsTCRB Kit was used to generate TCR beta libraries. Concerning the study's data processing: The data were analyzed with ImmunoSEQ Analyzer and ImmunoSEQ Data Assistant, and V, D and J gene assignments followed IMGT definitions. Clonality was computed as one minus normalized Shannon entropy of productive rearrangement frequencies, ranging from 0 to 1. Public clonotype analysis was restricted to overrepresented clonotypes comprising at least 0.05% of each patient's repertoire. Repertoires from thirteen age-matched healthy donors in immuneACCESS were used as clonality controls. In TCRdb, the immuneACCESS table is reduced to in-frame sequences with V and J assigned. These tables do not hold every clone; where another copy was compared, an unresolved V gene accounts for under half, and the others remain unexplained. The V and J calls and clone size come from that table; D and trimming were worked out from the DNA. The sample table shows about 25,000 clones, and approximately 85% are seen once. The ten largest clones represent 8% of the sample.

As concerns this clone: No antigen is known for it. Per-nucleotide qualities are absent, and no much larger clonotype sits a single base away.

This specimen's time point label, interpreted: 20 to 30 months on ibrutinib. For TCR beta library preparation, around 2 micrograms of genomic DNA were isolated from cryopreserved PBMCs. Longitudinal blood samples from CLL patients receiving ibrutinib monotherapy were subjected to high-throughput TCR beta sequencing. Patients were enrolled in a phase 2 open-label single-center ibrutinib monotherapy trial. Findings and caveats that apply to the study as a whole: Public clonotypes were found to be uncommon and were observed to contract or remain stable during treatment; the increase in clonality was shown to reflect expansion of private clonotypes at ibrutinib response. Baseline clonality exceeded that of age-matched healthy donors and correlated strongly with circulating CD8+ T-cell counts. At ibrutinib response clonality went up, during sustained remission it held steady, and at progression it dropped back toward baseline. Sampling times were not matched between sustained-remission and progressing patients, and lymph node repertoires were not studied.

The clonotype was recovered from a human donor with chronic lymphocytic leukemia. Sequences were derived from PBMCs, sampled after 24 months of ibrutinib treatment.

In nucleotides, the sequence is TGTGCCAGCAGTCCCCTCCCCGGGGGGGGGCGGACTGGTGAGACCCAGTACTTC. Its translation is CASSPLPGGGRTGETQYF. The chain couples TRBV27 to TRBJ2-5, with 8 central nucleotides matching TRBD2. The germline V end is reduced by 5 bases and the J end by 5 bases; junction bases left unmatched: 19. The germline V gene (reference sequence) yields MNHEY for CDR1 and SMNVEV for CDR2. From cysteine to phenylalanine, the CDR3 is 18 amino acids long. Only CDR3 DNA is held: 54 bases, read in frame from base 1.